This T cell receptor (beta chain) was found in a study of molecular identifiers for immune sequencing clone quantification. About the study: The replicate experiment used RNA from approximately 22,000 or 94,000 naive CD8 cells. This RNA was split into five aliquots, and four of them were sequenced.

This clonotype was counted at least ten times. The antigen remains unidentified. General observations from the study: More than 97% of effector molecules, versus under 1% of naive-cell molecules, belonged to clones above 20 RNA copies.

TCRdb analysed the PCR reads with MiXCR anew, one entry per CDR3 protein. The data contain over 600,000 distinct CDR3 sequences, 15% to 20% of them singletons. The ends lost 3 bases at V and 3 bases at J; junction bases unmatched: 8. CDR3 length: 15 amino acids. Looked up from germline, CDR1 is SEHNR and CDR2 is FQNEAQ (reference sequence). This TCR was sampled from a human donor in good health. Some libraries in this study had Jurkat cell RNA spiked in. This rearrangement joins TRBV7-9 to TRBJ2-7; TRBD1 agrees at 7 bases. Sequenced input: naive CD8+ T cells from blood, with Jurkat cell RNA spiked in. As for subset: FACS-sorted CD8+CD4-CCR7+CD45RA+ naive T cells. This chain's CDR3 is CASSFRQGRGYEQYF. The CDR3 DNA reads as TGTGCCAGCAGCTTCAGACAGGGAAGGGGCTACGAGCAGTACTTC.